This paragraph reports one TCR beta chain. The table lists this clonotype with a few counts. Its antigen remains unidentified. The input lacks base qualities; no much larger clone sits a single base away. CDR1 and CDR2, per the germline V gene, are SGHVS and FQNEAQ. The CDR3 goes from the cysteine to the phenylalanine over 16 residues. Solely the CDR3 DNA is kept, with 48 bases framed from the first base. Ends trimmed: V by 6 bases, J by 1 base; bases unmatched to a gene: 8. The entry originates in a study of blood T cells in healthy people across ages (dated by TCRdb to between 2015 and 2016). For the study in its entirety: Template switching captured roughly one uniquely barcoded TCR beta cDNA molecule per two T cells in model experiments. Age-related changes in TCR beta repertoire diversity were measured in the study by deep sequencing normalized with unique cDNA molecular identifiers. The donors were split into four age groups: young (average around 17 years), middle-aged (about 40), aged (roughly 60) and long-lived (about 82). Donors of different ages were randomly distributed across sequencing lanes to avoid experimental bias. For two donors (one aged 18 to 30 and one aged 80 or older), the study analyzed two additional independent replicas of 1 million unique cDNA reads from the same blood draw. General study outcomes and caveats: Observed TCR beta diversity per million T cells fell roughly linearly with age, and a significant reduction was already apparent by age roughly 40. Compared with the aged group, the long-lived group had more naive CD4+ T cells, fewer expanded clones and increased TCR diversity, a pattern suggesting age selection. A strong correlation was found between observed TCR beta diversity and the percentage of naive T cells measured by flow cytometry. Because the CMV infection status of the donors was unknown, age-related changes in expanded clonotypes may potentially have been confounded. Since profiling was done on bulk unsorted PBMCs, naive and antigen-experienced compartments could not be conclusively compared. Estimates of total diversity from one million sequenced T cells were regarded as lower bounds and underestimates.

Systemically healthy Caucasian individuals from Russia, 35 to 40 in total and aged about 6 to 100 years, were included as donors. Ten milliliters of peripheral blood were collected from each donor into EDTA-treated Vacutainer tubes. Ficoll-Paque density-gradient centrifugation was used to isolate PBMCs, with at least 6 million per sample. Trizol reagent was used to extract total RNA from PBMCs, with at least 5.5 micrograms per sample. For every donor, flow cytometry on a PBMC aliquot measured the percentage of naive CD45RAhigh/CD27high T cells. The library was built by means of 5' RACE. Sequencer: Illumina HiSeq 2500. A second PCR of roughly 7 to 12 cycles was run with a J-beta primer mix and a sample-barcoded 5' primer. Each TCR beta cDNA molecule received a unique molecular identifier from a template-switch 5' adaptor carrying 12 random nucleotides. Each sample yielded at least 3 million CDR3-containing paired-end reads. First-strand cDNA synthesis was performed from all RNA using the Mint cDNA synthesis kit, with priming by a TRBC-specific oligonucleotide. Following uracil-DNA glycosylase treatment, all cDNA underwent a first 18-cycle PCR with the universal primers M1SS and BC2_uni_R. In the original analysis: For normalization, 1 million high-quality reads, each with a distinct molecular identifier, were randomly selected from each sample. Instead of being binned into consensus sequences, reads with shared molecular identifiers were discarded. CDR3 identification, clonotype clustering and error correction used MiTCR with a Q25 quality threshold and the strictest error-elimination algorithm. A nonparametric unseen species model with Euler transformation was used to estimate lower-bound total TCR beta diversity. Using fastp at Q25 and MiXCR, TCRdb reprocessed the public reads and kept productive beta chains. Each record represents a unique CDR3 protein, reported with the most common genes and DNA among its rows. These V and J calls are TCRdb output, not the study's own analysis. Recorded for this sample are over 1,200,000 distinct CDR3 sequences; 45% to 70% of them occurred a single time. Of the sample, 6.5% to 8.5% falls within the top ten clones.

Here the chain combines TRBV7-8 and TRBJ2-3; the central 9 bases match TRBD2. The source of this sequence is a man between 18 and 35 years old in good health. Sequencing used blood. The CDR3 is CASRPAVAGGTDTQYF. The nucleotides read TGTGCCAGCAGGCCCGCCGTAGCGGGAGGCACAGATACGCAGTATTTT.